A single sample gave rise to the 27 T cell receptor beta chains below, sequenced in a study of blood T cells in healthy people across ages. Alongside a J-beta primer mix, a sample-barcoded 5' primer served in a second PCR lasting about 7 to 12 cycles. TCRdb analysed the 5' RACE reads with MiXCR anew, one entry per CDR3 protein. In the table there are roughly 800,000 distinct CDR3 sequences, about 62% of which are singletons. Sequenced: blood. All receptors derive from a man aged 25-45 years in good health.

V usage is TRBV29-1 and J usage is TRBJ2-1; possibly TRBD1 for D (6 bases). V shed 4 bases and J shed 1 base, with 14 bases lying between them. CDR1 is SQVTM, CDR2 ANQGSEA, per germline. The CDR3 contains 15 residues. CDR3 bases: TGCAGCGTTGTAGAGGGGGTACAATCCTACAATGAGCAGTTCTTC. It yields the protein CSVVEGVQSYNEQFF.

The chain couples TRBV7-2 to TRBJ1-2; unclear D gene. The V end lost 1 base, the J end lost 7 bases, and 7 bases lay between the germline ends. CDR3 length: 12 residues. The germline CDR1 and CDR2 sequences are SGHTA and FQGNSA. The CDR3 nucleotides read TGTGCCAGCAGCTTAGGCCAGGCTGGCTACACCTTC. This codes for CASSLGQAGYTF.

This clonotype has just a few counts. The chain employs TRBV7-2 and TRBJ1-5; the D is unclear. The CDR3 consists of 15 residues. Per the germline V gene, CDR1 is SGHTA and CDR2 is FQGNSA. The V and J ends lost 2 bases and 0 bases respectively, with 8 bases between them. The CDR3: CASSLSPNSNQPQHF. In DNA, the CDR3 is TGTGCCAGCAGCTTATCGCCAAATAGCAATCAGCCCCAGCATTTT.

CDR3 DNA sequence: TGTGCCAGCAGCGTATTCGTTGGACAGCAAGAGACCCAGTACTTC. Its protein product is CASSVFVGQQETQYF. V and J are TRBV9 and TRBJ2-5, with D maybe TRBD1 (6 bases). The V and J ends lost 1 base and 2 bases respectively, with 12 bases between them. CDR3 size: 15 residues. The germline V gene encodes CDR1 SGDLS and CDR2 YYNGEE. The entire variable domain, with the rest obtained from reference TRBV9 and TRBJ2-5, is as follows: DSGVTQTPKHLITATGQRVTLRCSPRSGDLSVYWYQQSLDQGLQFLIQYYNGEERAKGNILERFSAQQFPDLHSELNLSSLELGDSALYFCASSVFVGQQETQYFGPGTRLLVL.

J is TRBJ2-7 and V is TRBV5-6, with TRBD2 matching 14 bases. V was clipped by 0 bases and J by 4 bases; unmatched bases: 3. The CDR3 contains 16 residues. The germline V gene has CDR1 SGHDT and CDR2 YYEEEE. This chain's CDR3 is CASSLGGLAGAYEQYF. CDR3 nucleotides: TGTGCCAGCAGCTTGGGGGGACTAGCGGGAGCTTACGAGCAGTACTTC. The full variable domain, completed using reference TRBV5-6 and TRBJ2-7, is DAGVTQSPTHLIKTRGQQVTLRCSPKSGHDTVSWYQQALGQGPQFIFQYYEEEERQRGNFPDRFSGHQFPNYSSELNVNALLLGDSALYLCASSLGGLAGAYEQYFGPGTRLTVT.

This clonotype was detected a few times. The rearrangement uses TRBV29-1 and TRBJ2-1; 8 nucleotides match TRBD2. After removal of 5 bases from V and 2 bases from J, the junction contained 8 bases not matched to a gene. Germline CDR1 and CDR2: SQVTM and ANQGSEA. This CDR3 has 15 amino acids. The CDR3 bases are TGCAGCGTTCTCCCGGGACTAGAGACCTACAATGAGCAGTTCTTC. Protein: CSVLPGLETYNEQFF.

The chain carries TRBV27 and TRBJ1-5; no clear D. The CDR3 is 12 residues long. V was shortened by 3 bases and J by 6 bases, with 6 bases between the two germline ends. CDR1 is MNHEY, CDR2 SMNVEV, per germline (reference sequence). CDR3 coding DNA: TGTGCCAGCAGTTTTAGAGGTCAGCCCCAGCATTTT. Protein product: CASSFRGQPQHF.

The chain has TRBV25-1 and TRBJ1-2; D uncertain. The CDR3 length is 16 residues. Germline-derived CDR1 and CDR2 are MGHDK and SYGVNS. The ends were cut back, 0 bases at V and 0 bases at J, with 11 bases in the middle. CDR3 sequence (DNA): TGTGCCAGCAGTGAATATGGTATAGGGCCTAACTATGGCTACACCTTC. It is translated as CASSEYGIGPNYGYTF.

This chain joins TRBV10-3 and TRBJ1-3; the D is unclear. Trimming pared 6 bases from V and 8 bases from J, leaving 11 bases between. CDR3 size: 12 residues. Germline V lookup: CDR1 ENHRY, CDR2 SYGVKD. The CDR3, as DNA: TGTGCCATCAGCCCCCAGTTGGACACCATATATTTT. Its translation is CAISPQLDTIYF.

The chain employs TRBV3-1 and TRBJ2-3; 8 bases are a match to TRBD2. The CDR3 is made up of 15 amino acids. The V and J ends lost 4 bases and 4 bases, in that order; junction bases with no gene match: 7. CDR1 and CDR2 (germline): LGHDT, YNNKEL (reference sequence). In DNA, the CDR3 is TGTGCCAGCAGCCCAAGTGGACTAGCCCCAGATACGCAGTATTTT. This encodes CASSPSGLAPDTQYF.

The chain couples TRBV7-2 to TRBJ2-7; perhaps TRBD2 as D (5 bases). The CDR3 sequence is 14 residues long. Germline V gene data show CDR1 as SGHTA and CDR2 as FQGNSA. V was clipped by 5 bases and J by 1 base, with 12 bases between them. The CDR3: CASSAVRESYEQYF. CDR3 DNA: TGTGCCAGCAGCGCGGTAAGGGAGTCCTACGAGCAGTACTTC.

This rearrangement joins TRBV19 to TRBJ2-1; D is possibly TRBD2 (5 bases). The germline gives CDR1 LNHDA, CDR2 SQIVND (reference sequence). This CDR3 comprises 13 residues. The ends were cut back, 6 bases at V and 5 bases at J, with 11 bases in the middle. The CDR3 DNA is TGTGCCAGTAGGCAACTAGAAAACAATGAGCAGTTCTTC. It specifies CASRQLENNEQFF.

J is TRBJ2-1 and V is TRBV20-1; 14 bases are a match to TRBD2. Germline V gene lookup returns CDR1 DFQATT and CDR2 SNEGSKA (reference sequence). The CDR3 consists of 16 residues. Unmatched junction bases numbered 6, after V lost 5 bases and J lost 3 bases. CDR3 loop: CSAARLAGGLYNEQFF. The DNA for the CDR3 is TGCAGTGCTGCTCGACTAGCGGGGGGGCTCTACAATGAGCAGTTCTTC.

This sequence joins TRBV4-3 and TRBJ2-4; D unclear. Trimming left V 1 base short and J 0 bases short, with 10 bases between. CDR1 and CDR2 from the germline V gene are LGHNA and YSLEER. The CDR3 length is 16 residues. CDR3 sequence: CASSQGAGLAKNIQYF. CDR3 coding DNA: TGCGCCAGCAGCCAAGGGGCAGGCCTAGCCAAAAACATTCAGTACTTC.

The genes are TRBV20-1 and TRBJ1-2, with 8 bases lining up with TRBD1. J lost 10 bases, V lost 7 bases, and 11 bases had no gene match. Germline CDR1 DFQATT, CDR2 SNEGSKA (reference sequence). The CDR3 sequence is 12 residues long. CDR3 sequence (DNA): TGCAGTGTTTCAACGGGACAGGCTCTCTACACCTTC. Translated: CSVSTGQALYTF.

The chain joins TRBV6-2 or TRBV6-3 to TRBJ2-7; TRBD2 agrees at 9 bases. The CDR3 spans 15 residues. The ends lost 4 bases at V and 7 bases at J; junction bases unmatched: 11. Germline CDR1 and CDR2: MNHEY and SVGEGT. CDR3 amino acids: CASSSVTSGAREQYF. DNA for the CDR3: TGTGCCAGCAGTTCGGTGACTAGCGGCGCCCGGGAGCAGTACTTC.

V gene TRBV20-1 combines with J gene TRBJ2-1; D ambiguous. The CDR3 runs to 12 residues. The V gene lost 0 bases and the J gene lost 8 bases, with 8 bases spanning the gap. The germline gives CDR1 DFQATT, CDR2 SNEGSKA (reference sequence). The CDR3 DNA sequence: TGCAGTGCTAGAGATCTGGTAGATGAGCAGTTCTTC. Translating gives CSARDLVDEQFF.

The rearrangement joins TRBV7-9 to TRBJ2-1; a weak D match, TRBD1 (6 bases). The CDR3 runs to 16 residues. Germline CDR1 SEHNR, CDR2 FQNEAQ (reference sequence). Deletions cut 1 base from V and 2 bases from J, with 12 bases between. The DNA for the CDR3 is TGTGCCAGCAGCTTAGAAGTAGGGGGACCCTACAATGAGCAGTTCTTC. This translates into CASSLEVGGPYNEQFF.

The rearrangement links TRBV29-1 to TRBJ2-2; D possibly corresponds to TRBD1 (6 bases). V lost 4 bases, J lost 0 bases, and 9 bases lay in between. The V gene's germline CDR1 is SQVTM and CDR2 ANQGSEA. The CDR3 runs to 14 residues. CDR3 region: CSVVDSPNTGELFF. CDR3 DNA sequence: TGCAGCGTTGTGGACAGCCCGAACACCGGGGAGCTGTTTTTT.

The chain combines TRBV20-1 with TRBJ2-1; D might be TRBD2 (5 bases). The germline V and J ends were trimmed by 0 bases and 6 bases, with 6 bases remaining between them. The CDR3 loop spans 12 amino acids. The germline CDR1 and CDR2 sequences are DFQATT and SNEGSKA (reference sequence). CDR3: CSARESGNEQFF. CDR3 nucleotides: TGCAGTGCTAGAGAAAGCGGCAATGAGCAGTTCTTC.

The chain joins TRBV9 to TRBJ1-5, with D perhaps TRBD1 (6 bases). Trimming took 2 bases from V and 7 from J, leaving 10 bases between them. The CDR3 has 13 amino acids. Germline loops: CDR1 SGDLS, CDR2 YYNGEE. The DNA of the CDR3 is TGTGCCAGCAGCGTCGAGGGGGGGCAGCCCCAGCATTTT. As protein: CASSVEGGQPQHF.

The table lists this clonotype with a few counts. The rearrangement links TRBV7-8 to TRBJ2-7; tentatively, D is TRBD1 or TRBD2 (7 bases each). The germline V and J ends were trimmed by 0 bases and 0 bases, with 9 bases remaining between them. The CDR3 is 15 residues long. The germline V gene encodes CDR1 SGHVS and CDR2 FQNEAQ. The CDR3 here is CASSLARGGSYEQYF. The CDR3, as DNA: TGTGCCAGCAGCTTAGCCAGGGGGGGCTCCTACGAGCAGTACTTC.

This chain joins TRBV18 and TRBJ2-3; D is uncertain. Trimming stripped 0 bases from V and 3 bases from J, with 7 bases between. Germline V CDR1 and CDR2: KGHSH, LQKENI. There are 14 residues in the CDR3. The CDR3 DNA reads as TGTGCCAGCTCACCACCGGAGACGACAGATACGCAGTATTTT. Its protein is CASSPPETTDTQYF.

V gene TRBV27 combines with J gene TRBJ2-4; D may correspond to TRBD1 or TRBD2 (5 bases each). V gave up 2 bases and J gave up 8 bases, with 19 bases separating them. Germline lookup yields CDR1 MNHEY and CDR2 SMNVEV (reference sequence). CDR3 length: 16 residues. CDR3 bases: TGTGCCAGCAGTTTAGACGGGATGCAGGGTCGGGACATTCAGTACTTC. Its translation is CASSLDGMQGRDIQYF.

A few counts support this clonotype. The gene calls are TRBV6-6 and TRBJ1-1, with unresolved D. Germline-derived CDR1 and CDR2 are MNHNY and SVGAGI (reference sequence). This CDR3 has 15 residues. Between the trimmed V and J ends, which lost 2 bases and 8 bases, there was a span of 18 bases. The CDR3 region is CASSYPLADSSEAFF. In DNA form, the CDR3 reads TGTGCCAGCAGTTACCCTCTGGCCGATTCGTCCGAAGCTTTCTTT.

J is TRBJ1-2 and V is TRBV7-9; D is possibly TRBD1 (5 bases). The germline V and J ends were trimmed by 6 bases and 8 bases, with 28 bases remaining between them. CDR1 and CDR2 (germline): SEHNR, FQNEAQ (reference sequence). The CDR3 is 17 residues long. CDR3 loop: CASSSGTARNYLEGYTF. In nucleotides, the CDR3 is TGTGCCAGCAGTTCCGGGACGGCTCGTAATTATTTGGAGGGCTACACCTTC.

The chain combines TRBV28 with TRBJ2-3, with D perhaps being TRBD1 or TRBD2 (7 bases each). This CDR3 comprises 16 residues. V dropped 6 bases and J dropped 3 bases, with 19 bases sitting between them. Per the germline V gene, CDR1 is MDHEN and CDR2 is SYDVKM. The CDR3 region has the DNA TGTGCCAGCAGGGGCCAGGGGGGGAGTGGGACAGATACGCAGTATTTT. Translating it yields CASRGQGGSGTDTQYF. The full variable domain, with the rest looked up from reference TRBV28 and TRBJ2-3, is DVKVTQSSRYLVKRTGEKVFLECVQDMDHENMFWYRQDPGLGLRLIYFSYDVKMKEKGDIPEGYSVSREKKERFSLILESASTNQTSMYLCASRGQGGSGTDTQYFGPGTRLTVL.